The 18 T cell receptor beta chains below come from one sample, sequenced in a study of neurological immune-mediated disorders. In TCRdb, the 5' RACE reads were re-called with MiXCR into one record per CDR3 protein. This table holds 80,000 or so distinct CDR3 sequences, around a tenth found once. Sequenced input: PBMCs. These receptors were obtained from a man in his forties or fifties in good health.

Note on this clonotype: Sequence at one end of the junction differs from germline and may be a read error. The chain uses TRBV6-5 and TRBJ1-2; D is possibly TRBD1 (5 bases). This CDR3 has 15 amino acids. The germline V gene has CDR1 MNHEY and CDR2 SVGAGI. This CDR3 is CDSSLGTGANYGYTF. CDR3 sequence (DNA): TGTGACAGCAGTCTTGGGACGGGAGCTAACTATGGCTACACCTTC.

V and J are TRBV2 and TRBJ1-5; D might be TRBD1 (5 bases). The CDR3 covers 13 residues. V was cut by 7 bases and J by 1 base, with 8 bases left in between. Germline loops: CDR1 SNHLY, CDR2 FYNNEI. The CDR3 loop is CASTGPSNQPQHF. CDR3 DNA: TGTGCCAGCACGGGGCCGAGCAATCAGCCCCAGCATTTT.

The chain recombines TRBV27 with TRBJ2-7, with D maybe TRBD1 (5 bases). The CDR3 runs 14 residues. Trimming shortened V by 2 bases and J by 2 bases, and 10 bases separated the two germline ends. Germline loops: CDR1 MNHEY, CDR2 SMNVEV (reference sequence). The CDR3 nucleotides are TGTGCCAGCAGTTTAAGGGGAAAGGCCTACGAGCAGTACTTC. Translating gives CASSLRGKAYEQYF.

This clonotype was seen repeatedly, ten times or more. This chain uses TRBV28 with TRBJ2-3; D is perhaps TRBD1 (5 bases). This CDR3 comprises 15 residues. Germline V lookup: CDR1 MDHEN, CDR2 SYDVKM. Trimming left V 5 bases short and J 2 bases short, with 14 bases between. CDR3 residues: CASSPRTRNTDTQYF. For the CDR3, the DNA is TGTGCCAGCAGTCCACGGACACGTAACACAGATACGCAGTATTTT.

This chain uses TRBV27 with TRBJ2-3; 8 bases match TRBD1. CDR1 and CDR2 (germline): MNHEY, SMNVEV (reference sequence). Unmatched junction bases numbered 5, after V lost 6 bases and J lost 3 bases. There are 14 residues in the CDR3. The CDR3 DNA is TGTGCCAGCAGGACGACAGGGGTAACAGATACGCAGTATTTT. Amino acids: CASRTTGVTDTQYF.

The chain joins TRBV20-1 to TRBJ2-1; TRBD2 might be the D (5 bases). Trimming stripped 6 bases from V and 5 bases from J, with 14 bases between. Germline CDR1 and CDR2: DFQATT and SNEGSKA (reference sequence). The CDR3 sequence is 13 residues long. In DNA form, the CDR3 reads TGCAGTGCAGTGATAACGGGGAACAATGAGCAGTTCTTC. It yields the protein CSAVITGNNEQFF.

The sample holds many counts of this clonotype. The chain uses TRBV27 and TRBJ2-7; 12 bases fit TRBD2. Looked up from germline, CDR1 is MNHEY and CDR2 is SMNVEV (reference sequence). CDR3 length: 17 amino acids. J was trimmed by 3 bases and V by 6 bases; bases with no gene match: 12. CDR3 DNA: TGTGCCAGCAGCTTTGGGGCTAGCGGGGGGGTTTACTACGAGCAGTACTTC. Translation gives CASSFGASGGVYYEQYF.

This clonotype was observed at least ten times. The chain has TRBV28 and TRBJ2-5; 7 bases map to TRBD2. The CDR3 has 14 amino acids. After removal of 8 bases from V and 7 bases from J, the junction contained 13 bases not matched to a gene. Germline V gene sequence: CDR1 MDHEN, CDR2 SYDVKM. The CDR3 region is CASLGAGGGGTQYF. The CDR3 DNA reads as TGTGCCAGCCTTGGGGCTGGGGGGGGAGGGACCCAGTACTTC.

This clonotype came up a few times. This chain uses TRBV20-1 with TRBJ2-7, with unresolved D. Per the germline V gene, CDR1 is DFQATT and CDR2 is SNEGSKA (reference sequence). With 6 bases removed from V and 3 bases from J, the gap between germline ends came to 21 bases. The CDR3 consists of 15 residues. The CDR3 region has the DNA TGCAGTGCCCAACACATCGGCGGTAAAGACTACGAGCAGTACTTC. It encodes CSAQHIGGKDYEQYF.

This clonotype was picked up a small number of times. The chain employs TRBV9 and TRBJ2-3; 8 nucleotides line up with TRBD2. CDR1 and CDR2 (germline): SGDLS, YYNGEE. The CDR3 runs 15 residues. The V and J ends lost 3 bases and 0 bases, in that order; junction bases with no gene match: 3. The CDR3 region has the DNA TGTGCCAGCAGCGAGAGCGGGGGAAGCACAGATACGCAGTATTTT. As protein: CASSESGGSTDTQYF. The whole variable domain, filled in from reference TRBV9 and TRBJ2-3, reads DSGVTQTPKHLITATGQRVTLRCSPRSGDLSVYWYQQSLDQGLQFLIQYYNGEERAKGNILERFSAQQFPDLHSELNLSSLELGDSALYFCASSESGGSTDTQYFGPGTRLTVL.

This clonotype was recorded many times. The chain employs TRBV20-1 and TRBJ2-1; 9 bases fit TRBD2. V gave up 2 bases and J gave up 0 bases; unmatched junction bases: 8. Germline lookup yields CDR1 DFQATT and CDR2 SNEGSKA (reference sequence). The CDR3 contains 17 residues. CDR3 nucleotides: TGCAGTGCTAGATCCCCCATTAGCGGGAGCTCCTACAATGAGCAGTTCTTC. As protein: CSARSPISGSSYNEQFF.

This clonotype was counted ten times or more. The genes are TRBV20-1 and TRBJ2-1, with TRBD2 identical over 12 bases. This CDR3 region has 15 residues. With 0 bases clipped from V and 9 bases from J, the junction kept 6 bases outside the gene matches. The germline gives CDR1 DFQATT, CDR2 SNEGSKA (reference sequence). CDR3 nucleotides: TGCAGTGCTAGAGACGGGACTAGCGGGCTATCTGAGCAGTTCTTC. It specifies CSARDGTSGLSEQFF.

This clonotype was seen at least ten times. CDR3 in amino acids: CASSPGTRGGLQETQYF. The CDR3 nucleotides read TGTGCCAGCAGCCCCGGGACTAGAGGGGGGCTCCAAGAGACCCAGTACTTC. The rearrangement links TRBV7-9 to TRBJ2-5, with 8 bases fitting TRBD2. The CDR3 loop spans 17 amino acids. The ends lost 5 bases at V and 1 base at J; junction bases unmatched: 12. Per the germline V gene, CDR1 is SEHNR and CDR2 is FQNEAQ (reference sequence).

This clonotype was seen repeatedly, ten times or more. The chain couples TRBV20-1 to TRBJ1-5, with D unresolved. Germline CDR1 is DFQATT and CDR2 is SNEGSKA (reference sequence). V shed 1 base and J shed 0 bases, with 7 bases lying between them. The CDR3 runs to 14 residues. The CDR3 sequence: CSARVQNSNQPQHF. The CDR3, as DNA: TGCAGTGCTAGAGTACAGAATAGCAATCAGCCCCAGCATTTT.

In its sample, this clonotype was seen many times. The chain links TRBV7-9 to TRBJ2-1; D perhaps matches TRBD2 (5 bases). The CDR3 sequence is 11 residues long. In germline, CDR1 is SEHNR, CDR2 FQNEAQ (reference sequence). Between the trimmed V and J ends, which lost 4 bases and 12 bases, there was a span of 10 bases. CDR3 loop: CASSWEFRQFF. The CDR3 bases are TGTGCCAGCAGCTGGGAGTTTCGGCAGTTCTTC. Together with reference TRBV7-9 and TRBJ2-1, the CDR3 gives the full variable domain: DTGVSQNPRHKITKRGQNVTFRCDPISEHNRLYWYRQTLGQGPEFLTYFQNEAQLEKSRLLSDRFSAERPKGSFSTLEIQRTEQGDSAMYLCASSWEFRQFFGPGTRLTVL.

This clonotype was counted at least ten times. The V call is TRBV5-1, the J call TRBJ2-7; either TRBD1 or TRBD2 may fit D (5 bases each). V dropped 4 bases and J dropped 2 bases, with 10 bases sitting between them. The CDR3 length is 13 residues. The germline V gene encodes CDR1 SGHRS and CDR2 YFSETQ. In DNA form, the CDR3 reads TGCGCCAGCAGCATCCGGGACCCCTACGAGCAGTACTTC. Amino acid sequence: CASSIRDPYEQYF.

This clonotype was counted ten times or more. The chain recombines TRBV18 with TRBJ1-1; no clear D. CDR3 length equals 14 residues. Trimming pared 2 bases from V and 0 bases from J, leaving 7 bases between. Germline V lookup: CDR1 KGHSH, CDR2 LQKENI. As DNA, the CDR3 is TGTGCCAGCTCACCATCTACGGTGAACACTGAAGCTTTCTTT. Translating it yields CASSPSTVNTEAFF. The variable domain in full, with the rest retrieved from reference TRBV18 and TRBJ1-1, is NAGVMQNPRHLVRRRGQEARLRCSPMKGHSHVYWYRQLPEEGLKFMVYLQKENIIDESGMPKERFSAEFPKEGPSILRIQQVVRGDSAAYFCASSPSTVNTEAFFGQGTRLTVV.

This clonotype was detected many times. The genes are TRBV27 and TRBJ2-2; TRBD1 agrees at 7 bases. The V gene's germline CDR1 is MNHEY and CDR2 SMNVEV (reference sequence). The trim removed 5 bases at V and 3 bases at J, leaving 6 bases unmatched. The CDR3 runs to 15 residues. CDR3 in amino acids: CASSRGHGDTGELFF. The CDR3 DNA sequence: TGTGCCAGCAGTAGGGGGCATGGGGACACCGGGGAGCTGTTTTTT.